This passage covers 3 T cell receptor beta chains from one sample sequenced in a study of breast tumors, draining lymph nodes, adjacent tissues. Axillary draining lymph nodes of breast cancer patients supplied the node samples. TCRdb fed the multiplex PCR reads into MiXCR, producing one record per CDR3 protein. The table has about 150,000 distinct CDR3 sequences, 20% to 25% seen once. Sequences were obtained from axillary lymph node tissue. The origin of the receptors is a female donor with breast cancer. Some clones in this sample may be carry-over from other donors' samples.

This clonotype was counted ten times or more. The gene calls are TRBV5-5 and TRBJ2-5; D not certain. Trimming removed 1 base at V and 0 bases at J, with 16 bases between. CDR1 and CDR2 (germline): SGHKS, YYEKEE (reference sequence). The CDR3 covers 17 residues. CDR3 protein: CASSLSYSRWYQETQYF. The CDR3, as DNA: TGTGCCAGCAGCTTGTCGTATTCCAGATGGTACCAAGAGACCCAGTACTTC.

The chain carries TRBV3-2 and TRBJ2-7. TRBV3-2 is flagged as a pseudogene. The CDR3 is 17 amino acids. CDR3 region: CASSPMTPAVVNDEQYF. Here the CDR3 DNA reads TGTGCCAGCAGCCCGATGACTCCTGCGGTCGTGAACGACGAGCAGTACTTC.

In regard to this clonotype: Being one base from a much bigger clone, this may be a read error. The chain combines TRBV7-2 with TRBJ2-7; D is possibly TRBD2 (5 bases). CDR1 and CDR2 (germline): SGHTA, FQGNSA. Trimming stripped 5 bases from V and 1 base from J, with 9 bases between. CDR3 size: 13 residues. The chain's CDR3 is CASSLTRSYEQYF. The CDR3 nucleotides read TGTGCCAGCAGCCTTACTAGGTCCTACGAGCAGTACTTC.